A selection of T cell receptor beta chains follows, all from one sample in a study of cytomegalovirus exposure and HLA in healthy donors. Using immunoSEQ multiplex PCR, the repertoire was profiled, and TCRdb retains in-frame clones only, with some absent. The sample carries about 93,000 clones, around three quarters recorded once. The material sequenced was PBMCs. The source of these receptors is a man aged 25 to 45 in good health and CMV-seronegative. The CDR3 runs from the conserved cysteine through the conserved F or W. D genes are given only for firm matches. Expanded clones get a size class; other rows say once, few or many, or leave the size out.

>16|-|TRBJ1-2|TRBD1|TRBV7-9
CASIRIQGEVVYGYTF
TGTGCCAGCATCCGGATACAGGGGGAGGTGGTGTATGGCTACACCTTC
>20|-|TRBJ2-7|TRBD1|TRBV18
CASSPYNRGPQEIRSYEQYF
TGTGCCAGCTCACCATATAACAGGGGGCCCCAAGAGATCCGGTCCTACGAGCAGTACTTC
>16|once|TRBJ1-1|TRBD1|TRBV19
CASSLGTGLLNTEAFF
TGTGCCAGTAGTCTAGGGACAGGTCTCTTGAACACTGAAGCTTTCTTT
>18|-|TRBJ2-1|TRBD2|TRBV9
CASSVGLAGGYAYNEQFF
TGTGCCAGCAGCGTAGGGCTAGCGGGAGGATACGCCTACAATGAGCAGTTCTTC
>16|-|TRBJ2-4|-|TRBV19
CASSIVRRVRKNIQYF
TGTGCCAGTAGTATTGTCCGGAGGGTTCGCAAAAACATTCAGTACTTC
>13|once|TRBJ1-2|-|TRBV11-2
CASRESANYGYTF
TGTGCCAGCAGGGAGTCGGCTAACTATGGCTACACCTTC
>17|-|TRBJ2-7|-|TRBV9
CASSVGAGFSDLDEQYF
TGTGCCAGCAGCGTTGGGGCGGGGTTCTCCGACCTGGACGAGCAGTACTTC
>18|-|TRBJ1-3|-|TRBV7-3
CASSYGGNVFHSGNTIYF
TGTGCCAGCAGCTATGGAGGGAACGTATTTCACTCTGGAAACACCATATATTTT
>17|-|TRBJ2-3|TRBD2|TRBV5-1
CASSPYRLADTTDTQYF
TGCGCCAGCAGCCCATATAGACTAGCGGATACAACAGATACGCAGTATTTT
>12|-|TRBJ1-2|-|TRBV6-5
CASRHDAGGYTF
TGTGCCAGCAGACACGACGCGGGGGGCTACACCTTC
>14|-|TRBJ1-3|-|TRBV27
CASRMTGSGNTIYF
TGTGCCAGTAGGATGACAGGCTCTGGAAACACCATATATTTT
>16|once|TRBJ1-2|TRBD1|TRBV5-1
CASSNPRDRGPNGYTF
TGCGCCAGCAGTAATCCCCGGGACAGGGGTCCCAATGGCTACACCTTC
>14|-|TRBJ2-5|-|TRBV5-1
CASSGGLKEETQYF
TGCGCCAGCAGCGGGGGACTCAAAGAAGAGACCCAGTACTTC
>17|-|TRBJ2-2|TRBD1|TRBV7-2
CASSLVSGGGNTGELFF
TGTGCCAGCAGCTTAGTGTCAGGGGGCGGAAACACCGGGGAGCTGTTTTTT
>15|-|TRBJ2-5|-|TRBV9
CASSVDPGGTFTQYF
TGTGCCAGCAGCGTAGACCCGGGGGGCACGTTCACCCAGTACTTC
>12|-|TRBJ2-7|TRBD1|TRBV7-9
CSSSLGQLEQYF
TGTTCCAGCAGCCTGGGACAGCTCGAGCAGTACTTC
>17|-|TRBJ2-7|TRBD2|TRBV4-3
CASSQGTSGVFSYEQYF
TGCGCCAGCAGCCAAGGGACTAGCGGGGTTTTCTCCTACGAGCAGTACTTC
>16|-|TRBJ1-1|-|TRBV5-1
CASSPGGWGMNTEAFF
TGCGCCAGCAGCCCGGGGGGTTGGGGCATGAACACTGAAGCTTTCTTT
>13|few|TRBJ1-2|TRBD1|TRBV6-5
CASRDRGTGGYTF
TGTGCCAGCAGAGACAGGGGTACGGGTGGCTACACCTTC
>11|-|TRBJ2-1|-|TRBV20-1
CSARDRYEQFF
TGCAGTGCTAGAGATCGGTATGAGCAGTTCTTC
>12|-|TRBJ1-1|-|TRBV6-6
CASSYSSGEGGF
TGTGCCAGCAGTTACTCATCAGGGGAAGGGGGTTTT
>15|-|TRBJ1-2|TRBD1|TRBV10-3
CAISESEDRAHGYTF
TGTGCCATCAGTGAGTCTGAGGACAGGGCCCATGGCTACACCTTC
>16|few|TRBJ2-4|-|TRBV6-5
CASSSQNNIAKNIQYF
TGTGCCAGCAGTTCACAAAATAACATAGCCAAAAACATTCAGTACTTC
>16|-|TRBJ2-7|-|TRBV18
CASSPPSLAPPYEQYF
TGTGCCAGCTCACCACCGTCGCTAGCCCCTCCCTACGAGCAGTACTTC
>14|-|TRBJ1-2|TRBD1|TRBV6-5
CASKTGTGVYGYTF
TGTGCCAGCAAAACCGGGACAGGGGTATATGGCTACACCTTC
>16|-|TRBJ1-4|-|TRBV11-3
CASSKKRRITNEKLFF
TGTGCCAGCAGCAAAAAACGGAGGATCACTAATGAAAAACTGTTTTTT
>15|-|TRBJ1-2|-|TRBV27
CASSLSRTPNYGYTF
TGTGCCAGCAGTTTATCGCGGACTCCTAACTATGGCTACACCTTC
>16|-|TRBJ2-1|TRBD2|TRBV5-1
CASSLASGSASGEQFF
TGCGCCAGCAGCTTGGCCAGCGGGAGTGCCAGTGGTGAGCAGTTCTTC
>14|once|TRBJ1-5|TRBD1|TRBV27
CASSPQGVVQPQHF
TGTGCCAGCAGTCCTCAGGGGGTTGTTCAGCCCCAGCATTTT
>17|-|TRBJ2-3|TRBD2|TRBV18
CASSLTASGDSTDTQYF
TGTGCCAGCTCACTTACCGCGAGCGGGGACAGCACAGATACGCAGTATTTT
>16|-|TRBJ1-1|-|TRBV9
CASSVQGTGMNTEAFF
TGTGCCAGCAGCGTACAGGGAACTGGGATGAACACTGAAGCTTTCTTT
>16|-|TRBJ1-2|-|TRBV10-2
CASTGSVRDTIYGYTF
TGCGCCAGCACGGGTTCGGTGAGGGACACTATCTATGGCTACACCTTC
>14|-|TRBJ2-2|-|TRBV11-3
CASSLALGGGELFF
TGTGCCAGCAGCTTAGCGCTTGGAGGGGGGGAGCTGTTTTTT
>16|-|TRBJ2-2|-|TRBV15
CATSREVLGNTGELFF
TGTGCCACCAGCAGAGAGGTTCTCGGGAACACCGGGGAGCTGTTTTTT
>16|-|TRBJ2-5|TRBD2|TRBV6-5
CASSYSAREKEETQYF
TGTGCCAGCAGTTACTCGGCGCGGGAGAAGGAAGAGACCCAGTACTTC
>15|-|TRBJ2-7|TRBD2|TRBV27
CASSRLLAGIYEQYF
TGTGCCAGCAGCCGACTACTAGCGGGGATCTACGAGCAGTACTTC
>12|few|TRBJ1-2|-|TRBV5-1
CASSLAGDGYTF
TGCGCCAGCAGCTTGGCAGGGGATGGCTACACCTTC
>16|-|TRBJ1-2|TRBD1|TRBV2
CASSVGRTGGLEGYTF
TGTGCCAGCAGTGTCGGCCGGACAGGGGGCTTAGAGGGCTACACCTTC
>14|-|TRBJ2-7|TRBD1|TRBV6-1
CASSELGQWDEQYF
TGTGCCAGCAGTGAGCTGGGACAGTGGGACGAGCAGTACTTC
>14|-|TRBJ2-1|-|TRBV9
CASSVVARDNEQFF
TGTGCCAGCAGCGTAGTGGCCAGGGACAATGAGCAGTTCTTC
>12|-|TRBJ1-1|-|TRBV6-5
CASSYSGGEAFF
TGTGCCAGCAGTTACTCGGGGGGTGAAGCTTTCTTT
>11|-|TRBJ1-5|TRBD1|TRBV20-1
CSASGGQPQHF
TGCAGTGCCTCAGGGGGTCAGCCCCAGCATTTT
>16|-|TRBJ1-6|TRBD1|TRBV9
CASSPLSDRGNSPLHF
TGTGCCAGCAGCCCCTTGTCCGACAGGGGGAATTCACCCCTCCACTTT
>15|few|TRBJ1-6|-|TRBV6-5
CATGRGGQYNSPLHF
TGTGCCACAGGGCGGGGGGGTCAATATAATTCACCCCTCCACTTT
>16|-|TRBJ2-2|TRBD1|TRBV19
CASSRAGQGDTGELFF
TGTGCCAGTAGTAGGGCGGGACAGGGGGACACCGGGGAGCTGTTTTTT
>13|-|TRBJ2-7|TRBD1|TRBV19
CASSDRGHYEQYF
TGTGCCAGTAGTGACAGGGGGCACTACGAGCAGTACTTC
>13|-|TRBJ2-7|TRBD1|TRBV10-3
CAIAGTGAYEQYF
TGTGCCATCGCCGGGACAGGGGCCTACGAGCAGTACTTC
>15|-|TRBJ1-5|-|TRBV19
CASRWGVGGNQPQHF
TGTGCCAGTAGATGGGGGGTGGGGGGCAATCAGCCCCAGCATTTT